The T cell receptor (beta chain) under discussion was sequenced for a study of cytomegalovirus exposure and HLA in healthy donors. At the level of the study: Some 85 million unique TCRs, all from HLA-typed donors, were included in an early release of the data. Study observations and caveats: As a later analysis revealed, the rate of TCR association differed by HLA locus, with DRB1 most and HLA-C fewest. It was only CMV serostatus that was available as immune exposure information. One later analysis reportedly identified an Asian-associated ancestry cluster that showed fewer N-insertions than the approximately 710-donor mean.

A multiplex PCR was run with 60 Vbeta primers and 13 Jbeta primers. Repertoires were generated with immunoSEQ multiplex PCR, while TCRdb's copy carries only in-frame clones and drops some. The data hold roughly 230,000 clones, with about 85% observed a single time. This clone appeared a single time. Its antigen is unknown. The germline V and J ends were trimmed by 3 bases and 5 bases, with 7 bases remaining between them. Germline V gene lookup returns CDR1 SGHNT and CDR2 YYREEE (reference sequence). The CDR3 extends over 12 amino acids. The specimen sequenced was PBMCs. This rearrangement joins TRBV5-4 to TRBJ2-3; D unclear. The clonotype originates from a girl aged 2-10 years in good health and CMV-seronegative. The CDR3 nucleotides are TGTGCCAGCAGCTCCCCCTTAGATACGCAGTATTTT. Protein: CASSSPLDTQYF.